This is a list of T cell receptor beta chains from one sample in a study of blood T cell repertoires in COVID-19. Using immunoSEQ multiplex PCR, the repertoire was profiled, and TCRdb retains in-frame clones only, with some absent. The table includes some 270,000 clones, approximately 88% detected once. Sequenced material: PBMCs or T cells enriched from blood (not recorded which). Every receptor here comes from a woman aged 40 to 50 who had been exposed to COVID-19. CDR3s include the opening cysteine and the closing phenylalanine or tryptophan. A D gene is named only where the DNA matches it firmly. Not every row has a clone size; where given, it reads once, few, many or a size class.

>TRBJ1-5|many|TRBV15|-
TGTGCCACCAGCCTCCGACACCCCGCTGTCCGAGGCAATCAGCCCCAGCATTTT
CATSLRHPAVRGNQPQHF
>TRBJ1-6|-|TRBV28|-
TGTGCCAGCCAGACAGGATATAATTCACCCCTCCACTTT
CASQTGYNSPLHF
>TRBJ2-7|-|TRBV7-2|-
TGTGCCAGCAGCCCCAACTACGAGCAGTACTTC
CASSPNYEQYF
>TRBJ1-2|-|TRBV6-5|-
TGTGCCAGCAGCCTGTCAGGTGATGGCTACACCTTC
CASSLSGDGYTF
>TRBJ2-1|once|TRBV3-1/TRBV3-2|-
TGTGCCAGCAGCCAAAGTCTGGGGGGGCCGGTTAATGAGCAGTTCTTC
CASSQSLGGPVNEQFF
>TRBJ2-2|-|TRBV27|-
TGTGCCAGCAGTCCCCTCACTAGTATTTTTGACACCGGGGAGCTGTTTTTT
CASSPLTSIFDTGELFF
>TRBJ1-1|-|TRBV19|-
TGTGCCAGTAGTATACGGGTTTTAGCTTTCTTT
CASSIRVLAFF
>TRBJ2-1|once|TRBV4-1|-
TGCGCCAGCAGCAGGGAGGAGGGCTACAATGAGCAGTTCTTC
CASSREEGYNEQFF
>TRBJ2-2|-|TRBV19|-
TGTGCCAGTATCCCAGGGGTTGCGAACACCGGGGAGCTGTTTTTT
CASIPGVANTGELFF
>TRBJ1-2|-|TRBV19|TRBD1
TGTGCCAGTAGTATTGGGGGGACAGTCATCCCCTATGGCTACACCTTC
CASSIGGTVIPYGYTF
>TRBJ2-1|-|TRBV7-8|TRBD1
TGTGCCAGCAGCCCCTGGGAGACAGGGCGTTTTTTTGGCAATGAGCAGTTCTTC
CASSPWETGRFFGNEQFF
>TRBJ1-1|-|TRBV19|TRBD1
TGTGCCAGTAGCCCTGGGACAGGGTTAGACACTGAAGCTTTCTTT
CASSPGTGLDTEAFF